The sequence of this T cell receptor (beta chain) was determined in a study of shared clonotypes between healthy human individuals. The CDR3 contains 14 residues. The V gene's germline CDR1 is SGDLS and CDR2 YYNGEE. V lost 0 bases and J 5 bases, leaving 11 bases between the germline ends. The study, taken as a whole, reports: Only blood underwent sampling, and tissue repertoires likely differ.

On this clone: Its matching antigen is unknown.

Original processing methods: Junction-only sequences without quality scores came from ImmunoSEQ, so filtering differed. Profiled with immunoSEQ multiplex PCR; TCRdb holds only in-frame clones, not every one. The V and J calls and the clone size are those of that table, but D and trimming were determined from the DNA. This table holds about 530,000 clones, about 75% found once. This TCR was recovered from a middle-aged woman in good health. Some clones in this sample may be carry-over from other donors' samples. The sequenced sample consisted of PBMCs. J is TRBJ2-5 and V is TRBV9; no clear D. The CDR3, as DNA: TGTGCCAGCAGCGTAGACAACTGGCGGGAGACCCAGTACTTC. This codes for CASSVDNWRETQYF. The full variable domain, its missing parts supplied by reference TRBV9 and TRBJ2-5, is DSGVTQTPKHLITATGQRVTLRCSPRSGDLSVYWYQQSLDQGLQFLIQYYNGEERAKGNILERFSAQQFPDLHSELNLSSLELGDSALYFCASSVDNWRETQYFGPGTRLLVL.